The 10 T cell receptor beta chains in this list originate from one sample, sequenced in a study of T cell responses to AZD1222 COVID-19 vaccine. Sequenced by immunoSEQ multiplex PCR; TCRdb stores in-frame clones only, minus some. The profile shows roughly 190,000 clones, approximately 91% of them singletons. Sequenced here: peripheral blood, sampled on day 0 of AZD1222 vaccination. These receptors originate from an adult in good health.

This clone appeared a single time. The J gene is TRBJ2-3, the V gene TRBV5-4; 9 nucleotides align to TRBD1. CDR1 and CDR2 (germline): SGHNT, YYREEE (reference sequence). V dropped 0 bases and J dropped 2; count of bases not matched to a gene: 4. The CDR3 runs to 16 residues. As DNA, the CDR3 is TGTGCCAGCAGCTTGGGCCGGGACAGGGTCACAGATACGCAGTATTTT. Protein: CASSLGRDRVTDTQYF.

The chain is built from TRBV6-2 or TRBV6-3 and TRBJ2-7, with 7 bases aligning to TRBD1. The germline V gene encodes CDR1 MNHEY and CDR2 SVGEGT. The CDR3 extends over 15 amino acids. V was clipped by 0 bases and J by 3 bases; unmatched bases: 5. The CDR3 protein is CASSYSGQAFYEQYF. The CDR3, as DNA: TGTGCCAGCAGTTACTCAGGACAGGCGTTCTACGAGCAGTACTTC.

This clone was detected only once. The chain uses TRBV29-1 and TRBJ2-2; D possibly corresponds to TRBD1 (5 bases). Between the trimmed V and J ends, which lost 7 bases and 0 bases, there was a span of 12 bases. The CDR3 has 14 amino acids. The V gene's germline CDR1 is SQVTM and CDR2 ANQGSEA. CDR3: CSAPGLANTGELFF. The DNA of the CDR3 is TGCAGCGCGCCAGGGCTCGCGAACACCGGGGAGCTGTTTTTT.

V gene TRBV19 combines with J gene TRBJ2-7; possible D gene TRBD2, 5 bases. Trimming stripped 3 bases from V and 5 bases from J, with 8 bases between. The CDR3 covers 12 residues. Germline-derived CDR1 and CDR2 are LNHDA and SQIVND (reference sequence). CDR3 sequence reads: CASSIGVNEQYF. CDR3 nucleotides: TGTGCCAGTAGTATCGGGGTAAACGAGCAGTACTTC.

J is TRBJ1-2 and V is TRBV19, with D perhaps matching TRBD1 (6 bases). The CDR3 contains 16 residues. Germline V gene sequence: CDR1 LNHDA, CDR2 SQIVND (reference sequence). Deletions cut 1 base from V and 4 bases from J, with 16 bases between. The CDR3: CASSIGQAPTRYGYTF. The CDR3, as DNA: TGTGCCAGTAGTATAGGACAGGCGCCCACCCGCTATGGCTACACCTTC.

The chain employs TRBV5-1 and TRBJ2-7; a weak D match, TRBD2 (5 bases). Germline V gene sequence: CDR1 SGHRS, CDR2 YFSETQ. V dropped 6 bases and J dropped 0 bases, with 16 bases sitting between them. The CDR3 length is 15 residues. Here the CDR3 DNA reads TGCGCCAGCAAATATTGGACTGGGAGCTCCTACGAGCAGTACTTC. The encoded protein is CASKYWTGSSYEQYF.

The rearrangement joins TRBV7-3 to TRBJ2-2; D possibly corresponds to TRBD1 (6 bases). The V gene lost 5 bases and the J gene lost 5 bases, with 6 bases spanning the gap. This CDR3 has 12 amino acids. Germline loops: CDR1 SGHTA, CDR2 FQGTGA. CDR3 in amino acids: CASSQGTGELFF. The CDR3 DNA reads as TGTGCCAGCAGCCAGGGGACCGGGGAGCTGTTTTTT.

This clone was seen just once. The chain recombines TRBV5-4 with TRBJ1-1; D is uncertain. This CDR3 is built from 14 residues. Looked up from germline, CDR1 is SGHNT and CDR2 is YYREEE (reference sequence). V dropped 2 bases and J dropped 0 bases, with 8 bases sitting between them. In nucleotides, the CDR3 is TGTGCCAGCAGCTTAAGTCGACTGAACACTGAAGCTTTCTTT. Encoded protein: CASSLSRLNTEAFF.

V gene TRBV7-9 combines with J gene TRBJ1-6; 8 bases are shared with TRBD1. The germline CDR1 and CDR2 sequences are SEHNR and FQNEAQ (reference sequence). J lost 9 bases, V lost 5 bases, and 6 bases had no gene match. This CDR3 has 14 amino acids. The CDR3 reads CASSPTGDASPLHF. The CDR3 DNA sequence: TGTGCCAGCAGCCCGACAGGGGACGCTTCACCCCTCCACTTT.

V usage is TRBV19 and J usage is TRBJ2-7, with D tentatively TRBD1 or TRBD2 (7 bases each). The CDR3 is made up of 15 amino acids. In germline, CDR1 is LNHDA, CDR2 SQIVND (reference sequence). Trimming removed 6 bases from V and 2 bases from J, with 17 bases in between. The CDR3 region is CASSGGQGVAYEQYF. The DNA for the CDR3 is TGTGCCAGTAGCGGGGGGCAGGGGGTGGCCTACGAGCAGTACTTC.